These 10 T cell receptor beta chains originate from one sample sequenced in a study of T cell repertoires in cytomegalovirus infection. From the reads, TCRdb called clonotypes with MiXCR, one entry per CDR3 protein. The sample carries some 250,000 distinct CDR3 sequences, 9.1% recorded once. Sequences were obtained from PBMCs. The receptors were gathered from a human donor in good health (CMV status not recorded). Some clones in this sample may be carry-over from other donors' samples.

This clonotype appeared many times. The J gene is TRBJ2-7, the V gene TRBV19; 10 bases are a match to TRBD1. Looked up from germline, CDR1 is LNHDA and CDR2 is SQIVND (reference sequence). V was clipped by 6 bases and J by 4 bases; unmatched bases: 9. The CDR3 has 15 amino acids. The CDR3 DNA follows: TGTGCCAGTAGCCGACCGGGACAGGGGCTGTACGAGCAGTACTTC. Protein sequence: CASSRPGQGLYEQYF.

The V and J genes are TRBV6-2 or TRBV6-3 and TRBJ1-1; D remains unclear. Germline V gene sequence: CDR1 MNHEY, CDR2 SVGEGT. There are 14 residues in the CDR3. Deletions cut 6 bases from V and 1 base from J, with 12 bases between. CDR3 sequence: CASRFGNPNTEAFF. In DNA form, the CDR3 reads TGTGCCAGCAGATTTGGTAACCCGAACACTGAAGCTTTCTTT.

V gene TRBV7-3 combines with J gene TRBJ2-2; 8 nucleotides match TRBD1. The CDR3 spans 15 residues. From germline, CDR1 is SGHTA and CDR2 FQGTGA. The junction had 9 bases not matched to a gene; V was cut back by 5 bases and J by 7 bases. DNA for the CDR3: TGTGCCAGCAGCCCCACTGACAGGGGAGGCGGGGAGCTGTTTTTT. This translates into CASSPTDRGGGELFF.

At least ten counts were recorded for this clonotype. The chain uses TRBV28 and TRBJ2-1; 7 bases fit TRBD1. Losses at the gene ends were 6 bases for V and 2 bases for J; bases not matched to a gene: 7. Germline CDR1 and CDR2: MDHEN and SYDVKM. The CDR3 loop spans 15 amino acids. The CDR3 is CASREGGWTYNEQFF. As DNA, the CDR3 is TGTGCCAGCAGAGAAGGGGGCTGGACCTACAATGAGCAGTTCTTC.

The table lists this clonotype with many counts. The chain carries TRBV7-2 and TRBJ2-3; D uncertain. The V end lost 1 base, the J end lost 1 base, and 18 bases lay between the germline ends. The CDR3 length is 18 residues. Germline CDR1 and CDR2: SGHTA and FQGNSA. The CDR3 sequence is CASSLVISGAKRTDTQYF. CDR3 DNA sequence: TGTGCCAGCAGCTTAGTCATTTCGGGTGCTAAACGCACAGATACGCAGTATTTT. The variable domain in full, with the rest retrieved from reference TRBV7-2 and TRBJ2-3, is GAGVSQSPSNKVTEKGKDVELRCDPISGHTALYWYRQSLGQGLEFLIYFQGNSAPDKSGLPSDRFSAERTGGSVSTLTIQRTQQEDSAVYLCASSLVISGAKRTDTQYFGPGTRLTVL.

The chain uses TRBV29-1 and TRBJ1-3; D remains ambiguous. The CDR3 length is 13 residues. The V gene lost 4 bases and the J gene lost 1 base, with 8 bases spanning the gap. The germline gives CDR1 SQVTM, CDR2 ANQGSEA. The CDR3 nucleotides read TGCAGCGTTGTGGTGGGTTCTGGAAACACCATATATTTT. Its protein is CSVVVGSGNTIYF.

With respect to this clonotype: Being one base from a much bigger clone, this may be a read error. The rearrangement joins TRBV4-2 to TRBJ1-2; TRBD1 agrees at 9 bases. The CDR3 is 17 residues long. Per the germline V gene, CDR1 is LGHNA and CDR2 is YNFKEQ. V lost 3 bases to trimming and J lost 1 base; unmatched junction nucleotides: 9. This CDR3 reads CASSHSAGTGNNYGYTF. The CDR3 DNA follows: TGTGCCAGCAGCCATTCCGCCGGGACAGGGAATAACTATGGCTACACCTTC.

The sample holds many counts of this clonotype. The CDR3 DNA reads TGTGCCAGCAGCTTAGCACAGGGGGCACAAACCTTC. Encoded protein: CASSLAQGAQTF. The chain couples TRBV7-2 to TRBJ1-2, with 9 bases matching TRBD1. This CDR3 has 12 amino acids. The germline V gene has CDR1 SGHTA and CDR2 FQGNSA. The V and J ends lost 0 bases and 14 bases, in that order; junction bases with no gene match: 4. The full variable domain, rest sourced from reference TRBV7-2 and TRBJ1-2, is GAGVSQSPSNKVTEKGKDVELRCDPISGHTALYWYRQSLGQGLEFLIYFQGNSAPDKSGLPSDRFSAERTGGSVSTLTIQRTQQEDSAVYLCASSLAQGAQTFGSGTRLTVV.

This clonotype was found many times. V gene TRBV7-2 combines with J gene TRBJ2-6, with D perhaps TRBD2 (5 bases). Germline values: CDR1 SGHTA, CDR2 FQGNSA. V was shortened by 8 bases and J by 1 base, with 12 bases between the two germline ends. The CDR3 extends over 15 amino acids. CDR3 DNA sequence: TGTGCCAGCCGGAGGAGCGATTCTGGGGCCAACGTCCTGACTTTC. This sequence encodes CASRRSDSGANVLTF.

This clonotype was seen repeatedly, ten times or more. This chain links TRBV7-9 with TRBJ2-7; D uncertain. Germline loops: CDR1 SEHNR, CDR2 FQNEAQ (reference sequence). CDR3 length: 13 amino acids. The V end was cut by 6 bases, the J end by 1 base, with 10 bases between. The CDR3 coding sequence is TGTGCCAGCAGGGGCACGGATTCCTACGAGCAGTACTTC. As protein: CASRGTDSYEQYF.